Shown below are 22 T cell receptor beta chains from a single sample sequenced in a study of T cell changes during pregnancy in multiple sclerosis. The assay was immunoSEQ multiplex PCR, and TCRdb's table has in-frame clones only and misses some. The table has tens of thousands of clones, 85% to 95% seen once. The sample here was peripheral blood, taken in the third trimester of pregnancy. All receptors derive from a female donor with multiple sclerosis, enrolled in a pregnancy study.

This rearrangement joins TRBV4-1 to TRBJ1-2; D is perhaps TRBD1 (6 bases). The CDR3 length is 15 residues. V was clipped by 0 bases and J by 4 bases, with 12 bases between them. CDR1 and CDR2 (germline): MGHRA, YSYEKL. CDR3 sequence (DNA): TGCGCCAGCAGCCAAGATAGAGGACAGTTCTATGGCTACACCTTC. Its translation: CASSQDRGQFYGYTF.

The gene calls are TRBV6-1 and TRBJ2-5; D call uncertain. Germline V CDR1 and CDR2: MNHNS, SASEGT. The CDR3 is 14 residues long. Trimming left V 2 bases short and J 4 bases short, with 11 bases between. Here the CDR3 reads CASSETVTRETQYF. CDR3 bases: TGTGCCAGCAGTGAAACGGTAACCCGAGAGACCCAGTACTTC.

CDR3 sequence: CASSPETGDRFF. The CDR3 DNA follows: TGTGCCAGCTCACCGGAGACAGGGGATCGGTTTTTT. This chain joins TRBV18 and TRBJ1-4; 8 bases line up with TRBD1. The germline V gene encodes CDR1 KGHSH and CDR2 LQKENI. The V and J ends lost 3 bases and 16 bases, in that order; junction bases with no gene match: 7. The CDR3 spans 12 residues.

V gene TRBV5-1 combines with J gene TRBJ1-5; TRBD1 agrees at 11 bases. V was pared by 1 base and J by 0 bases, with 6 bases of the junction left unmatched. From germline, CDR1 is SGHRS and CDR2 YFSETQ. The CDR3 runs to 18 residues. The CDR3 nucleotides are TGCGCCAGCAGCTTGTTAGGGACAGGGGGGCCTAGCAATCAGCCCCAGCATTTT. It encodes CASSLLGTGGPSNQPQHF.

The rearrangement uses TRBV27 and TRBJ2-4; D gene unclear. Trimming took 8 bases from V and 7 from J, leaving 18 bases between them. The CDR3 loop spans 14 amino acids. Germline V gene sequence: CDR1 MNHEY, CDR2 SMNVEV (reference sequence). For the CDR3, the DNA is TGTGCCAGCTCACCACGCGTAGGAGCGAACATTCAGTACTTC. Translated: CASSPRVGANIQYF.

The CDR3 protein is CASSDPGQAPDTQYF. In DNA, the CDR3 is TGTGCCAGCAGTGACCCGGGACAGGCCCCCGATACGCAGTATTTT. This chain links TRBV2 with TRBJ2-3; 8 bases are shared with TRBD1. This CDR3 contains 15 residues. Trimming at V came to 3 bases and at J to 6 bases, leaving 8 bases not matched to a gene. Germline V gives CDR1 SNHLY, CDR2 FYNNEI.

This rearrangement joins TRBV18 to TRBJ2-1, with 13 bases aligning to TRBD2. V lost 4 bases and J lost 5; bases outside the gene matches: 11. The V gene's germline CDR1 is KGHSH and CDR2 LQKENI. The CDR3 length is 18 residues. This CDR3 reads CASSRLTRTSGGNNEQFF. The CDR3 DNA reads TGTGCCAGCTCACGCCTCACACGGACTAGCGGGGGCAACAATGAGCAGTTCTTC. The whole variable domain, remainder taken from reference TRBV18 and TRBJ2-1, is NAGVMQNPRHLVRRRGQEARLRCSPMKGHSHVYWYRQLPEEGLKFMVYLQKENIIDESGMPKERFSAEFPKEGPSILRIQQVVRGDSAAYFCASSRLTRTSGGNNEQFFGPGTRLTVL.

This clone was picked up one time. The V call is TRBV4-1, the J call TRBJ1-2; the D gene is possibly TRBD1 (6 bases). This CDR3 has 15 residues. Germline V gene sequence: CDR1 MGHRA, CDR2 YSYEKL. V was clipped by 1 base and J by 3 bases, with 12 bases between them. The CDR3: CASSQVAGADYGYTF. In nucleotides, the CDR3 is TGCGCCAGCAGCCAAGTGGCAGGGGCGGACTATGGCTACACCTTC.

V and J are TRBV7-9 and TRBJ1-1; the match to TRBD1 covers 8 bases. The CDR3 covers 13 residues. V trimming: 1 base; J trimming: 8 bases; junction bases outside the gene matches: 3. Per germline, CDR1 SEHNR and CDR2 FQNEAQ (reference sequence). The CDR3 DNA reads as TGTGCCAGCAGCTTAGTGGACAGGGACGAAGCTTTCTTT. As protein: CASSLVDRDEAFF.

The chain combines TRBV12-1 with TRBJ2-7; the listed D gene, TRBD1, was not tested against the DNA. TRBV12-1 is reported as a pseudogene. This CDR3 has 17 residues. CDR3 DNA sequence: TGTGCCAGCAGCTTTGGGAGCCACAGGGACAGCAGACACGAGCAGTACTTC. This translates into CASSFGSHRDSRHEQYF.

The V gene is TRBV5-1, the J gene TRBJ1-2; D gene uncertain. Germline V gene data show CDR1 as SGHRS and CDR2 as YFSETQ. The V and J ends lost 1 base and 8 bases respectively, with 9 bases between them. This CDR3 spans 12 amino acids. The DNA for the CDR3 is TGCGCCAGCAGCTTGATCCGGGAAGGCTACACCTTC. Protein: CASSLIREGYTF.

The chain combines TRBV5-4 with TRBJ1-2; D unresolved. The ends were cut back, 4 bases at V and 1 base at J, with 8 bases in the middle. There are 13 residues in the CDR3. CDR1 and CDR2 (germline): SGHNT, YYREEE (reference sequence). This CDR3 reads CASSIDNNYGYTF. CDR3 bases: TGTGCCAGCAGCATAGACAATAACTATGGCTACACCTTC.

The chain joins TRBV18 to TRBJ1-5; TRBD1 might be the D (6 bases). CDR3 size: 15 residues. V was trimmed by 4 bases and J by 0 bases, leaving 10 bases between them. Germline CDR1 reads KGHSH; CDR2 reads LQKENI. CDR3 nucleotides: TGTGCCAGCTCACAACAGGGTTATAGCAATCAGCCCCAGCATTTT. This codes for CASSQQGYSNQPQHF.

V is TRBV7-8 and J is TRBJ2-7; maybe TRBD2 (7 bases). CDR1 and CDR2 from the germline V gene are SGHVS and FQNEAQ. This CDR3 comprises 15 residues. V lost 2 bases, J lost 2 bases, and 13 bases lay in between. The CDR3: CASSLLGGGPYEQYF. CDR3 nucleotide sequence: TGTGCCAGCAGCTTATTGGGGGGGGGCCCCTACGAGCAGTACTTC.

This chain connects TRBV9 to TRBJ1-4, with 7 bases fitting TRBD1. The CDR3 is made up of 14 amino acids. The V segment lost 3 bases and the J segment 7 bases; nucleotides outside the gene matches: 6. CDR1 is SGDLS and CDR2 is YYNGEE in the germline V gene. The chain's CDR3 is CASSAEGAGEKLFF. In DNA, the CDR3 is TGTGCCAGCAGCGCTGAGGGGGCAGGTGAAAAACTGTTTTTT. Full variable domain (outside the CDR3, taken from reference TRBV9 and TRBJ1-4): DSGVTQTPKHLITATGQRVTLRCSPRSGDLSVYWYQQSLDQGLQFLIQYYNGEERAKGNILERFSAQQFPDLHSELNLSSLELGDSALYFCASSAEGAGEKLFFGSGTQLSVL.

CDR3 residues: CSVDYGSADTQYF. CDR3 DNA: TGCAGCGTTGATTACGGTAGTGCAGATACGCAGTATTTT. The V call is TRBV29-1, the J call TRBJ2-3; D is undetermined. This CDR3 has 13 amino acids. Germline V CDR1 and CDR2: SQVTM, ANQGSEA. Trimming shortened V by 3 bases and J by 4 bases, and 11 bases separated the two germline ends.

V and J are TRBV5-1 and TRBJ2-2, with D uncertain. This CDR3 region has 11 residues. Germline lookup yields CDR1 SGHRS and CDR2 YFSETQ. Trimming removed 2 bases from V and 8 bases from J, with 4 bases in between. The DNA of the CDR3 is TGCGCCAGCAGCTTCGGGGGGGAGCTGTTTTTT. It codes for CASSFGGELFF.

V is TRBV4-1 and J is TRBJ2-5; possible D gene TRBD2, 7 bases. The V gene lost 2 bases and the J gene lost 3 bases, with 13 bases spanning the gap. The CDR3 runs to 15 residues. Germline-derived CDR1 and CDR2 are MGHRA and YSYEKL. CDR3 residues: CASSQLGRGEETQYF. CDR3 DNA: TGCGCCAGCAGCCAACTTGGGAGGGGGGAAGAGACCCAGTACTTC.

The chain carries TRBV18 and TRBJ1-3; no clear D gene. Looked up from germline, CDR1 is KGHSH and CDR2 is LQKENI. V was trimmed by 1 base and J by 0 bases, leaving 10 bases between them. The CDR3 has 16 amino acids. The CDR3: CASSPRPERSGNTIYF. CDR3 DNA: TGTGCCAGCTCACCACGTCCAGAGCGCTCTGGAAACACCATATATTTT.

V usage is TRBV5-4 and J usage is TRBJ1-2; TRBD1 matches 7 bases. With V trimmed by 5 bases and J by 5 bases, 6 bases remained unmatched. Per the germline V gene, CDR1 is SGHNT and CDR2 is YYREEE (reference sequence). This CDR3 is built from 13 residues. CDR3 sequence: CASRPGTAYGYTF. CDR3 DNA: TGTGCCAGCAGACCCGGGACAGCTTATGGCTACACCTTC. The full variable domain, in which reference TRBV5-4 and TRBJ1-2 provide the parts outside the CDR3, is ETGVTQSPTHLIKTRGQQVTLRCSSQSGHNTVSWYQQALGQGPQFIFQYYREEENGRGNFPPRFSGLQFPNYSSELNVNALELDDSALYLCASRPGTAYGYTFGSGTRLTVV.

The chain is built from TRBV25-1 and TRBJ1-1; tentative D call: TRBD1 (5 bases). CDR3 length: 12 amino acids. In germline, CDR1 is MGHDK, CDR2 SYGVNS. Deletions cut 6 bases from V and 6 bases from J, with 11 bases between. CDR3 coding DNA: TGTGCCAGCAGCCCTTGGGGCGCTGAAGCTTTCTTT. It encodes CASSPWGAEAFF.

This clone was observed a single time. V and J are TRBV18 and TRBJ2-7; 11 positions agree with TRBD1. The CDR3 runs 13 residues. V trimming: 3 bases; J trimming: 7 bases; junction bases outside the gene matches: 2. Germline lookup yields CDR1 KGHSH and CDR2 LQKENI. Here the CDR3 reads CASSPGQGGEQYF. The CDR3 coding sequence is TGTGCCAGCTCACCGGGACAGGGGGGGGAGCAGTACTTC. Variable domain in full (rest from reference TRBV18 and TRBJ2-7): NAGVMQNPRHLVRRRGQEARLRCSPMKGHSHVYWYRQLPEEGLKFMVYLQKENIIDESGMPKERFSAEFPKEGPSILRIQQVVRGDSAAYFCASSPGQGGEQYFGPGTRLTVT.